One sample yielded the 21 T cell receptor beta chains listed below, sequenced in a study of CD8+ T cells in alopecia areata. Reverse transcription of extracted RNA yielded cDNA, which provided the sequencing template. TCRdb's table, derived via immunoSEQ multiplex PCR, lists solely in-frame clones and lacks some. Counted here are 89,000 or so clones, just over 50% occurring once; the ten biggest clones make up 5.5% to 6.5%. Sequenced input: NKG2D-high CD8+ T cells sorted from blood. The receptors originated from a human donor with alopecia areata.

The rearrangement uses TRBV2 and TRBJ1-6, with no clear D. The V gene's germline CDR1 is SNHLY and CDR2 FYNNEI. The CDR3 sequence is 12 residues long. Deletions cut 7 bases from V and 8 bases from J, with 9 bases between. The CDR3 here is CASKDSDSPLHF. Written as DNA, the CDR3 is TGTGCCAGCAAAGACTCCGATTCACCCCTCCACTTT.

The rearrangement links TRBV7-8 to TRBJ2-7; either TRBD1 or TRBD2 may supply D (5 bases each). With 7 bases removed from V and 2 bases from J, the gap between germline ends came to 18 bases. This CDR3 region has 15 residues. Germline CDR1 is SGHVS and CDR2 is FQNEAQ. The CDR3 sequence is CASIDRGSAAYEQYF. In DNA form, the CDR3 reads TGTGCCAGCATAGATAGGGGTAGCGCGGCCTACGAGCAGTACTTC.

This sequence joins TRBV15 and TRBJ2-1, with D tentatively TRBD2 (5 bases). The CDR3 runs 13 residues. Germline V gives CDR1 LNHNV, CDR2 YYDKDF (reference sequence). Trimming pared 8 bases from V and 3 bases from J, leaving 11 bases between. The DNA of the CDR3 is TGTGCCACCGAACCCGGAGGCTACAATGAGCAGTTCTTC. Translated: CATEPGGYNEQFF.

V is TRBV4-2 and J is TRBJ2-3; unclear D gene. Germline V gene lookup returns CDR1 LGHNA and CDR2 YNFKEQ. The CDR3 is 12 residues long. V was clipped by 0 bases and J by 6 bases, with 4 bases between them. The CDR3 DNA is TGTGCCAGCAGCCAAGAGTTCGATACGCAGTATTTT. It is translated as CASSQEFDTQYF.

The chain combines TRBV7-9 with TRBJ2-7; the match to TRBD2 covers 7 bases. This CDR3 is built from 15 residues. The V segment lost 5 bases and the J segment 3 bases; nucleotides outside the gene matches: 10. Germline CDR1 and CDR2: SEHNR and FQNEAQ (reference sequence). The CDR3 loop is CASSIQRDFHYEQYF. Here the CDR3 DNA reads TGTGCCAGCAGCATCCAGCGGGACTTCCACTACGAGCAGTACTTC. Together with reference TRBV7-9 and TRBJ2-7, the CDR3 gives the full variable domain: DTGVSQNPRHKITKRGQNVTFRCDPISEHNRLYWYRQTLGQGPEFLTYFQNEAQLEKSRLLSDRFSAERPKGSFSTLEIQRTEQGDSAMYLCASSIQRDFHYEQYFGPGTRLTVT.

The chain uses TRBV4-1 and TRBJ2-1, with D maybe TRBD1 (6 bases). Germline CDR1 is MGHRA and CDR2 is YSYEKL. The CDR3 has 18 amino acids. V dropped 1 base and J dropped 4 bases, with 20 bases sitting between them. CDR3 residues: CASSQVFLGTYQYNEQFF. CDR3 nucleotides: TGCGCCAGCAGCCAAGTTTTTCTGGGGACATATCAATACAATGAGCAGTTCTTC.

The CDR3 nucleotides are TGTGCCTGGAGTGGGTACGAGGCGGGGGGGCCCCAAGAGACCCAGTACTTC. This codes for CAWSGYEAGGPQETQYF. The gene calls are TRBV30 and TRBJ2-5; 9 bases map to TRBD2. The CDR3 extends over 17 amino acids. The V and J ends lost 1 base and 1 base, in that order; junction bases with no gene match: 10. The germline gives CDR1 GTSNPN, CDR2 SVGIG (reference sequence). The full variable domain, rest sourced from reference TRBV30 and TRBJ2-5, is SQTIHQWPATLVQPVGSPLSLECTVEGTSNPNLYWYRQAAGRGLQLLFYSVGIGQISSEVPQNLSASRPQDRQFILSSKKLLLSDSGFYLCAWSGYEAGGPQETQYFGPGTRLLVL.

The chain joins TRBV7-9 to TRBJ1-2; D call uncertain. The CDR3 sequence is 14 residues long. Trimming shortened V by 1 base and J by 8 bases, and 14 bases separated the two germline ends. Germline CDR1 reads SEHNR; CDR2 reads FQNEAQ (reference sequence). CDR3 residues: CASSLDWPQAGYTF. DNA of the CDR3: TGTGCCAGCAGCTTAGATTGGCCCCAGGCGGGCTACACCTTC. Full variable domain (outside the CDR3, taken from reference TRBV7-9 and TRBJ1-2): DTGVSQNPRHKITKRGQNVTFRCDPISEHNRLYWYRQTLGQGPEFLTYFQNEAQLEKSRLLSDRFSAERPKGSFSTLEIQRTEQGDSAMYLCASSLDWPQAGYTFGSGTRLTVV.

V usage is TRBV13 and J usage is TRBJ1-4; D is uncertain. CDR3 length: 13 amino acids. CDR1 PRHDT and CDR2 FYEKMQ come from the germline V gene (reference sequence). V lost 9 bases to trimming and J lost 5 bases, with 13 bases between them. Here the CDR3 reads CASGEGLNEKLFF. CDR3 DNA sequence: TGTGCCAGTGGGGAGGGCTTGAATGAAAAACTGTTTTTT.

This clone was observed a handful of times. V is TRBV27 and J is TRBJ2-7; D remains ambiguous. Trimming cost V 5 bases and J 2 bases, with 13 bases left between them. The CDR3 is made up of 14 amino acids. The V gene's germline CDR1 is MNHEY and CDR2 SMNVEV (reference sequence). The CDR3 DNA reads as TGTGCCAGCAGTCTGGGTGGCAGAACCTACGAGCAGTACTTC. Its translation is CASSLGGRTYEQYF.

CDR3 in amino acids: CASSANNEQFF. In nucleotides, the CDR3 is TGTGCCAGCAGCGCGAACAATGAGCAGTTCTTC. The chain joins TRBV11-2 to TRBJ2-1, with D unclear. Trimming removed 5 bases at V and 5 bases at J, with 4 bases between. The CDR3 length is 11 residues. Germline CDR1 SGHAT, CDR2 FQNNGV.

DNA of the CDR3: TGCAGCGGACGGGACAGGGAGAAGGTCGAGCAGTACTTC. Encoded protein: CSGRDREKVEQYF. The chain recombines TRBV29-1 with TRBJ2-7, with 9 bases matching TRBD1. The germline V gene has CDR1 SQVTM and CDR2 ANQGSEA. The CDR3 is 13 amino acids. Trimming removed 7 bases from V and 6 bases from J; junction bases left unmatched: 10.

This chain joins TRBV30 and TRBJ2-1; D may be TRBD1 (5 bases). Germline CDR1 reads GTSNPN; CDR2 reads SVGIG (reference sequence). This CDR3 has 16 amino acids. V gave up 3 bases and J gave up 4 bases, with 19 bases separating them. CDR3 nucleotides: TGTGCCTGGAGGGACAAACCCGTCCCCCCGTACAATGAGCAGTTCTTC. It is translated as CAWRDKPVPPYNEQFF.

This CDR3 is CSVESEGSGNTIYF. CDR3 DNA sequence: TGCAGCGTTGAGTCTGAGGGCTCAGGAAACACCATATATTTT. The chain employs TRBV29-1 and TRBJ1-3; unclear D gene. Germline V lookup: CDR1 SQVTM, CDR2 ANQGSEA. The ends were cut back, 3 bases at V and 4 bases at J, with 13 bases in the middle. This CDR3 contains 14 residues. The full variable domain, rest sourced from reference TRBV29-1 and TRBJ1-3, is SAVISQKPSRDICQRGTSLTIQCQVDSQVTMMFWYRQQPGQSLTLIATANQGSEATYESGFVIDKFPISRPNLTFSTLTVSNMSPEDSSIYLCSVESEGSGNTIYFGEGSWLTVV.

In its sample, this clone was seen a few times. The rearrangement uses TRBV19 and TRBJ2-7, with TRBD1 identical over 9 bases. Germline-derived CDR1 and CDR2 are LNHDA and SQIVND (reference sequence). Trimming removed 6 bases from V and 4 bases from J; junction bases left unmatched: 10. This CDR3 contains 15 residues. The CDR3 region is CASSSPWTGVYEQYF. The CDR3 region has the DNA TGTGCCAGTAGCTCACCTTGGACAGGGGTATACGAGCAGTACTTC.

V usage is TRBV27 and J usage is TRBJ2-1; 12 bases agree with TRBD2. Germline loops: CDR1 MNHEY, CDR2 SMNVEV (reference sequence). This CDR3 spans 11 amino acids. Trimming at V came to 10 bases and at J to 15 bases, leaving 7 bases not matched to a gene. The CDR3 is CATLAGGVGFF. The CDR3, as DNA: TGTGCCACTCTAGCGGGAGGGGTGGGGTTCTTC.

In this sample, this clone turned up a few times. The CDR3 coding sequence is TGCAGCGTTGGTTCGGTCCAGTTAGAGCAGTACTTC. It is translated as CSVGSVQLEQYF. This chain connects TRBV29-1 to TRBJ2-7; D is undetermined. V was pared by 4 bases and J by 7 bases, with 14 bases between. CDR1 is SQVTM, CDR2 ANQGSEA, per germline. The CDR3 runs to 12 residues.

This clone appeared once. The chain employs TRBV7-9 and TRBJ1-6; a weak D match, TRBD1 (6 bases). The V gene's germline CDR1 is SEHNR and CDR2 FQNEAQ (reference sequence). This CDR3 region has 14 residues. Trimming took 1 base from V and 9 from J, leaving 10 bases between them. CDR3 sequence reads: CASSLDRETSPLHF. In DNA form, the CDR3 reads TGTGCCAGCAGCTTAGACAGGGAAACTTCACCCCTCCACTTT.

The chain recombines TRBV5-1 with TRBJ2-1; D not resolved. This CDR3 is 14 amino acids long. Trimming left V 3 bases short and J 0 bases short, with 7 bases between. Germline CDR1 reads SGHRS; CDR2 reads YFSETQ. CDR3 bases: TGCGCCAGCAGCTGGGTGAGCTCCTACAATGAGCAGTTCTTC. Its translation is CASSWVSSYNEQFF.

This clone has only a few counts. The chain couples TRBV27 to TRBJ1-1; 7 nucleotides match TRBD1. Germline CDR1 reads MNHEY; CDR2 reads SMNVEV (reference sequence). The CDR3 is 14 residues long. The V and J ends lost 5 bases and 0 bases, in that order; junction bases with no gene match: 3. The CDR3 loop is CASSEQGMNTEAFF. CDR3 sequence (DNA): TGTGCCAGCAGTGAACAGGGGATGAACACTGAAGCTTTCTTT.

CDR3 sequence: CASSQSGFAGYTF. The CDR3 DNA reads TGCGCCAGCAGCCAATCAGGTTTCGCTGGCTACACCTTC. The gene calls are TRBV4-1 and TRBJ1-2, with D hard to call. Germline-derived CDR1 and CDR2 are MGHRA and YSYEKL. V dropped 2 bases and J dropped 7 bases, with 11 bases sitting between them. The CDR3 extends over 13 amino acids.